These 11 T cell receptor beta chains came from one sample sequenced in a study of T cell repertoires in ileal Crohn's disease. Clones were sequenced by immunoSEQ multiplex PCR, and TCRdb holds only the in-frame ones, with some missing. This sample has about 60,000 clones, with about 88% found just once. The time point is: neoterminal ileum biopsy at postoperative endoscopy, about 6 months after surgery. Sequencing was performed on ileal tissue. The receptors come from an adult with Crohn's disease.

The V call is TRBV19, the J call TRBJ1-5; 8 nucleotides match TRBD1. This CDR3 is 17 amino acids long. Germline V CDR1 and CDR2: LNHDA, SQIVND (reference sequence). The ends lost 4 bases at V and 1 base at J; junction bases unmatched: 9. The CDR3 nucleotides read TGTGCCAGTAGTAGACAGGGGATTGGGTTGAGCAATCAGCCCCAGCATTTT. It yields the protein CASSRQGIGLSNQPQHF.

The J gene is TRBJ2-7, the V gene TRBV6-5; possible D gene TRBD1, 6 bases. The CDR3 extends over 15 amino acids. V gave up 2 bases and J gave up 1 base, with 12 bases separating them. Per germline, CDR1 MNHEY and CDR2 SVGAGI. The CDR3 reads CASSYTQTGSYEQYF. The CDR3 DNA is TGTGCCAGCAGTTACACGCAGACAGGTTCCTACGAGCAGTACTTC.

The chain has TRBV10-1 and TRBJ2-2; no definite D call. V was pared by 2 bases and J by 2 bases, with 6 bases between. In germline, CDR1 is WNHNN, CDR2 SYGVQD (reference sequence). CDR3 length: 14 residues. This chain's CDR3 is CASSEAGNTGELFF. For the CDR3, the DNA is TGCGCCAGCAGTGAGGCAGGCAACACCGGGGAGCTGTTTTTT.

V usage is TRBV2 and J usage is TRBJ1-1; D remains unclear. Germline V CDR1 and CDR2: SNHLY, FYNNEI. V lost 0 bases to trimming and J lost 4 bases, with 12 bases between them. CDR3 length equals 15 residues. Here the CDR3 reads CASSEAGSAGTEAFF. In DNA, the CDR3 is TGTGCCAGCAGTGAAGCGGGGAGCGCAGGCACTGAAGCTTTCTTT.

This clone was seen just once. The CDR3 is CASSLSGLAGTGGQPQHF. Written as DNA, the CDR3 is TGTGCCAGCAGTTTATCTGGTCTGGCGGGGACAGGGGGTCAGCCCCAGCATTTT. The chain carries TRBV28 and TRBJ1-5; 11 bases are shared with TRBD1. Germline assignment: CDR1 MDHEN and CDR2 SYDVKM. J was trimmed by 6 bases and V by 1 base; bases with no gene match: 11. The CDR3 loop spans 18 amino acids.

In nucleotides, the CDR3 is TGTGCCAGCAGTGTCTCCCCCCAGGCTCATGAAGCTTTCTTT. It yields the protein CASSVSPQAHEAFF. The rearrangement uses TRBV9 and TRBJ1-1, with D unclear. Trimming removed 5 bases from V and 7 bases from J, with 18 bases in between. The CDR3 sequence is 14 residues long. Per the germline V gene, CDR1 is SGDLS and CDR2 is YYNGEE.

The V gene is TRBV29-1, the J gene TRBJ1-1, with TRBD1 matching over 9 bases. The trim removed 3 bases at V and 5 bases at J, leaving 4 bases unmatched. This CDR3 has 13 residues. The germline CDR1 and CDR2 sequences are SQVTM and ANQGSEA. CDR3 region: CSVDDDRGTEAFF. CDR3 in DNA: TGCAGCGTTGACGATGACAGGGGGACTGAAGCTTTCTTT.

The chain is built from TRBV9 and TRBJ1-6; tentatively, D is TRBD1 (5 bases). Germline-derived CDR1 and CDR2 are SGDLS and YYNGEE. V was cut by 0 bases and J by 4 bases, with 8 bases left in between. The CDR3 covers 15 residues. Here the CDR3 DNA reads TGTGCCAGCAGCGTAGCACCAGGGTATAATTCACCCCTCCACTTT. Translated, it gives CASSVAPGYNSPLHF.

The J gene is TRBJ2-2, the V gene TRBV9; TRBD2 matches 12 bases. In germline, CDR1 is SGDLS, CDR2 YYNGEE. The ends lost 4 bases at V and 0 bases at J; junction bases unmatched: 7. This CDR3 spans 18 amino acids. In DNA, the CDR3 is TGTGCCAGCAGCCCTCTAGCGGGAGGGTTCTCGAACACCGGGGAGCTGTTTTTT. This translates into CASSPLAGGFSNTGELFF. Variable domain in full (rest from reference TRBV9 and TRBJ2-2): DSGVTQTPKHLITATGQRVTLRCSPRSGDLSVYWYQQSLDQGLQFLIQYYNGEERAKGNILERFSAQQFPDLHSELNLSSLELGDSALYFCASSPLAGGFSNTGELFFGEGSRLTVL.

CDR3 sequence (DNA): TGTGCCAGCAGTTTAGATCAGGCAACTAATGAAAAACTGTTTTTT. As protein: CASSLDQATNEKLFF. The chain carries TRBV28 and TRBJ1-4; no definite D call. Germline CDR1 and CDR2: MDHEN and SYDVKM. The CDR3 covers 15 residues. V was clipped by 2 bases and J by 0 bases, with 7 bases between them.

The chain employs TRBV5-5 and TRBJ2-3; TRBD2 matches 9 bases. Trimming removed 0 bases from V and 6 bases from J; junction bases left unmatched: 11. Germline V gives CDR1 SGHKS, CDR2 YYEKEE (reference sequence). The CDR3 covers 17 residues. The DNA for the CDR3 is TGTGCCAGCAGCTTGGTCAGGGGGAGCGGGAGGTTGGATACGCAGTATTTT. Its translation is CASSLVRGSGRLDTQYF.